Below, 14 T cell receptor beta chains from the same sample are listed, as sequenced in a study of Graves' ophthalmopathy and Graves' hyperthyroidism. Researchers took RNA transcripts and amplified TCR beta CDR3 regions from them. First-round RT-PCR relied on HTBI primers, and a second-round multiplex PCR came next. TCRdb used MiXCR to reprocess the multiplex PCR reads, holding one entry per CDR3 protein. The sample consists of under 350,000 distinct CDR3 sequences, about 17% of them appearing once. Sequencing was performed on peripheral blood. These receptors originate from an adult man with Graves' ophthalmopathy.

This clonotype was counted only a few times. The V call is TRBV6-1, the J call TRBJ1-2, with TRBD1 matching 10 bases. This CDR3 has 15 residues. Germline V gives CDR1 MNHNS, CDR2 SASEGT. Unmatched junction bases numbered 7, after V lost 5 bases and J lost 4 bases. CDR3 coding DNA: TGTGCCAGCAGTCCTGCCGGGACAGGGGCCTATGGCTACACCTTC. Its translation: CASSPAGTGAYGYTF.

This clonotype was observed many times. The genes are TRBV19 and TRBJ1-5, with TRBD1 as a possible D gene (6 bases). This CDR3 is 16 amino acids long. V was cut by 2 bases and J by 5 bases, with 16 bases left in between. The germline V gene has CDR1 LNHDA and CDR2 SQIVND (reference sequence). The CDR3 sequence is CASSIMAAGVDQPQHF. CDR3 bases: TGTGCCAGTAGTATAATGGCTGCAGGGGTTGATCAGCCCCAGCATTTT.

This clonotype came up many times. This sequence joins TRBV4-3 and TRBJ2-7; D tentatively fits TRBD1 or TRBD2 (5 bases each). With 4 bases removed from V and 1 base from J, the gap between germline ends came to 11 bases. Germline values: CDR1 LGHNA, CDR2 YSLEER. This CDR3 comprises 14 residues. In nucleotides, the CDR3 is TGCGCCAGCAGCCGAGGGGCAGGGTCCTACGAGCAGTACTTC. The encoded protein is CASSRGAGSYEQYF.

The chain links TRBV11-1 to TRBJ1-2, with a tentative D call TRBD1 (5 bases). V was cut by 4 bases and J by 14 bases, with 23 bases left in between. The CDR3 runs 14 residues. Per the germline V gene, CDR1 is SGHAT and CDR2 is FQDESV (reference sequence). The CDR3: CASSSYRSNYGGTF. The CDR3 DNA reads TGTGCCAGCAGCTCCTACAGGAGCAACTATGGGGGGACCTTC.

This clonotype has a count of ten or more. J is TRBJ1-2 and V is TRBV24-1; D is possibly TRBD1 (6 bases). V was shortened by 3 bases and J by 5 bases, with 9 bases between the two germline ends. The CDR3 totals 13 residues. Germline CDR1 KGHDR, CDR2 SFDVKD. The CDR3 nucleotides are TGTGCCACCAGTGATGATCAGGGGTATGGCTACACCTTC. It yields the protein CATSDDQGYGYTF.

This clonotype was counted only a few times. The junction and the germline gene differ at one end; a read error may be behind it. This chain connects TRBV12-3 or TRBV12-4 to TRBJ1-1, with D hard to call. The CDR3 has 13 residues. The CDR3 bases are TGTGCCAGCAGTTATCGGACGAACACTGAAGCTTCCTTT. Translating it yields CASSYRTNTEASF.

This clonotype has a count of ten or more. J is TRBJ2-7 and V is TRBV29-1; 7 bases map to TRBD2. J was trimmed by 2 bases and V by 7 bases; bases with no gene match: 5. The CDR3 is made up of 12 amino acids. The germline CDR1 and CDR2 sequences are SQVTM and ANQGSEA. DNA of the CDR3: TGCAGCGCTACAACTAGCGCCTACGAGCAGTACTTC. Protein product: CSATTSAYEQYF.

In its sample, this clonotype was seen many times. V and J are TRBV2 and TRBJ2-2, with D tentatively TRBD2 (6 bases). CDR3 length: 14 residues. The V gene lost 6 bases and the J gene lost 7 bases, with 15 bases spanning the gap. CDR1 SNHLY and CDR2 FYNNEI come from the germline V gene. The CDR3 region is CASRVWRANGELFF. For the CDR3, the DNA is TGTGCCAGCAGAGTTTGGAGGGCAAACGGGGAGCTGTTTTTT.

At least ten counts were recorded for this clonotype. V usage is TRBV2 and J usage is TRBJ2-2; a weak D match, TRBD1 (6 bases). The ends were cut back, 7 bases at V and 2 bases at J, with 14 bases in the middle. From germline, CDR1 is SNHLY and CDR2 FYNNEI. The CDR3 totals 15 residues. CDR3 region: CASNRQGINTGELFF. For the CDR3, the DNA is TGTGCCAGCAATCGGCAGGGGATAAACACCGGGGAGCTGTTTTTT.

At least ten counts were recorded for this clonotype. Compared with germline, one end of the junction differs, possibly owing to a read error. The CDR3 DNA reads as TGTGCCATCAAGGGAAGTGGGGACAACTTTGGCTACACCTTC. Its translation is CAIKGSGDNFGYTF. This chain joins TRBV10-3 and TRBJ1-2; the D gene is possibly TRBD1 (6 bases). Looked up from germline, CDR1 is ENHRY and CDR2 is SYGVKD. This CDR3 has 14 amino acids.

On this clonotype itself: This clone may be a read error of a much larger clone one base away. The chain recombines TRBV7-2 with TRBJ2-3, with no clear D. The CDR3 runs to 13 residues. Trimming took 4 bases from V and 3 from J, leaving 8 bases between them. Looked up from germline, CDR1 is SGHTA and CDR2 is FQGNSA. In nucleotides, the CDR3 is TGTGCCAGCAGCTCCGATGGGACAGATACGCAGTATTTT. Translation gives CASSSDGTDTQYF.

The V gene is TRBV3-1, the J gene TRBJ2-2; D unclear. The germline V and J ends were trimmed by 4 bases and 5 bases, with 17 bases remaining between them. The V gene's germline CDR1 is LGHDT and CDR2 YNNKEL (reference sequence). The CDR3 has 16 residues. In DNA, the CDR3 is TGTGCCAGCAGCCCCCGCGAGAGAGGTGGGACCGGGGAGCTGTTTTTT. As protein: CASSPRERGGTGELFF.

This clonotype was counted ten times or more. The chain joins TRBV25-1 to TRBJ1-6, with 7 bases aligning to TRBD1. The CDR3 is 14 amino acids. V trimming: 6 bases; J trimming: 7 bases; junction bases outside the gene matches: 6. CDR1 is MGHDK, CDR2 SYGVNS, per germline. The CDR3 loop reads CASSQGGRNSPLHF. The DNA of the CDR3 is TGTGCCAGCAGCCAAGGGGGCAGGAATTCACCCCTCCACTTT.

This clonotype was seen ten or more times. The chain joins TRBV5-1 to TRBJ1-1; D gene ambiguous. This CDR3 region has 14 residues. Trimming stripped 2 bases from V and 0 bases from J, with 8 bases between. Germline V gene data show CDR1 as SGHRS and CDR2 as YFSETQ. The CDR3, as DNA: TGCGCCAGCAGCTTTTTACAGATGAACACTGAAGCTTTCTTT. The encoded protein is CASSFLQMNTEAFF. The full variable domain, in which reference TRBV5-1 and TRBJ1-1 provide the parts outside the CDR3, is KAGVTQTPRYLIKTRGQQVTLSCSPISGHRSVSWYQQTPGQGLQFLFEYFSETQRNKGNFPGRFSGRQFSNSRSEMNVSTLELGDSALYLCASSFLQMNTEAFFGQGTRLTVV.